This TCR beta chain is from a study of blood T cell repertoires in COVID-19. Looking at the study overall: Spain, Italy and the United States supplied samples that represented acute and convalescent COVID-19. T cells, B-cell-depleted T cells, or PBMCs provided the cDNA or gDNA that served as material.

Study processing details: It was from reference gene primer amplification that nucleated cell counts were estimated. The method was immunoSEQ multiplex PCR; TCRdb's version includes in-frame clones alone and lacks a portion of them. The D gene and trimming were derived from the DNA, and the V and J assignments and clone size from that table. The data contain 200,000 to 250,000 clones, around 80% of them singletons. The V gene's germline CDR1 is SGHDT and CDR2 YYEEEE. The CDR3 is 15 amino acids. V dropped 0 bases and J dropped 6 bases, with 13 bases sitting between them. This clonotype originated in a human donor in a cohort sampled during active COVID-19. This chain links TRBV5-6 with TRBJ1-5, with D uncertain. The sample taken for sequencing was peripheral blood. The DNA for the CDR3 is TGTGCCAGCAGCTTGGGGGGAGGTGAAGGTCAGCCCCAGCATTTT. It specifies CASSLGGGEGQPQHF.